A selection of T cell receptor beta chains follows, all from one sample in a study of blood T cell repertoires in COVID-19. Method: immunoSEQ multiplex PCR; TCRdb's copy keeps in-frame clones and lacks some. This table has 88,000 or so clones, roughly 87% appearing once. What was sequenced was peripheral blood. Receptors were obtained from a man aged 55 to 69 with acute or convalescent COVID-19. Both conserved end residues are part of each CDR3.

V gene	CDR3 protein
TRBV6-4	CASKRTGGVTGELFF
TRBV6-1	CASSEWPGNTEAFF
TRBV30	CAWSAPLTRLNQPQHF
TRBV5-1	CASSSSGGASSTDTQYF
TRBV4-2	CASSQANSPLHF
TRBV5-1	CASSHGPGQGNYGYTF
TRBV5-6	CASSRGADQETQYF
TRBV3-1/TRBV3-2	CASSQGQGGSEAFF
TRBV5-1	CASSLKGGSWEQYF
TRBV7-9	CASSPPGGTNTEAFF
TRBV5-1	CASSLEHPSTDTQYF
TRBV9	CASSVGSGFSSYNEQFF
TRBV2	CASRARTGSYNEQFF
TRBV5-1	CASSLEAGSSYEQYF
TRBV7-2	CASSLGGSKNIQYF
TRBV6-6	CASSYSQASEAFF
TRBV3-1/TRBV3-2	CASSQDVMLNYRFSTDTQYF
TRBV6-5	CASSYSRQEGQPQHF
TRBV2	CATLLAGTDTQYF
TRBV11-3	CASSRTGPHYEQYF
TRBV11-2	CASSFRGSGPDTQYF
TRBV6-5	CASRVLGVGGELFF
TRBV3-1/TRBV3-2	CASSGRTVYEQFF
TRBV6-5	CASSRTGTDTQYF
TRBV28	CASSLWTGDTQYF
TRBV6-5	CASRLQEWTEAFF
TRBV7-9	CASSLGGQGTLEHF
TRBV5-1	CASSEQGAKDTEAFF
TRBV27	CASSLSAGYNEKLFF
TRBV5-4	CASSDSGHLYEQYF
TRBV27	CASSFYSSYEQYF
TRBV7-8	CASSLETGPQETQYF
TRBV2	CASSLDPSYNEQFF
TRBV4-1	CASSQDPRHSRYF
TRBV7-2	CASSPTGGANYGYTF
TRBV24-1	CATSDLWTVGICQPQHF
TRBV2	CASRDRAGANVLTF
TRBV6-5	CASSPVTDKETQYF
TRBV19	CASHRAGDTQYF
TRBV3-1/TRBV3-2	CASSQRGGAETQYF
TRBV2	CASRGQQMNTEAFF
TRBV2	CASSKELGAHEQYF
TRBV19	CASSILRKGAGQPQHF
TRBV6-4	CASSLDMEGNEQFF
TRBV29-1	CSVESGETQYF
TRBV19	CASNSLSRDIFLPYSGNTIYF
TRBV11-1	CASSLAHGPGELFF
TRBV3-1/TRBV3-2	CASSQEGRGFYETQYF
TRBV19	CASSIGAGVGEQFF